Below, 21 T cell receptor beta chains from the same sample are listed, as sequenced in a study of CXCR3-negative and CXCR3-positive naive CD8 T cells. Study-wide points: Against CXCR3-negative naive cells, CXCR3-positive naive cells showed more hydrophobic TRB CDR3s.

All TRB cDNA libraries came from 5' RACE performed with UMI labels. TCRdb re-called the 5' RACE reads and catalogs CDR3 proteins one per entry, DNA excluded. The table for this sample gives 7,000 to 8,500 distinct CDR3 sequences. The antigens these receptors bind are not known. Sample: naive CXCR3+ CD8+ T cells from blood. Subset: CD45RO-CCR7+CD27+CD95- naive CD8+ T cells expressing CXCR3 (TNR3+). The receptors were gathered from a human donor in good health. Some clones in this sample may be carry-over from other donors' samples.

Measured by frequency, this clonotype is medium-sized. The chain joins TRBV29-1 to TRBJ2-1; TCRdb's D call of TRBD1 is untestable without DNA. CDR3 length: 15 residues. Germline V gene data show CDR1 as SQVTM and CDR2 as ANQGSEA. CDR3 region: CSVEPGTQINNEQFF.

The rearrangement uses TRBV4-2 and TRBJ1-2; the TCRdb call, TRBD1, lacks DNA for checking. The CDR3 covers 12 residues. Per germline, CDR1 LGHNA and CDR2 YNFKEQ. This chain's CDR3 is CASSQGRGGYTF.

The CDR3 sequence: CASSRQRVADEQFF. The J gene is TRBJ2-1, the V gene TRBV12-3 or TRBV12-4; TCRdb calls TRBD2, which cannot be checked without DNA. The CDR3 runs to 14 residues.

This chain joins TRBV27 and TRBJ2-7. The CDR3 consists of 13 residues. The germline CDR1 and CDR2 sequences are MNHEY and SMNVEV (reference sequence). CDR3 residues: CASTSLIPYEQYF.

This clonotype is deemed medium-sized by its frequency. The chain recombines TRBV5-1 with TRBJ2-1; checking the TCRdb D call of TRBD2 is not possible without DNA. CDR3 size: 17 residues. Germline CDR1 and CDR2: SGHRS and YFSETQ. CDR3 sequence reads: CASSLASSGYFSNEQFF. Drawing the rest from reference TRBV5-1 and TRBJ2-1, the complete variable domain is KAGVTQTPRYLIKTRGQQVTLSCSPISGHRSVSWYQQTPGQGLQFLFEYFSETQRNKGNFPGRFSGRQFSNSRSEMNVSTLELGDSALYLCASSLASSGYFSNEQFFGPGTRLTVL.

The genes are TRBV10-2 and TRBJ1-1; lacking DNA, the TRBD1 call made by TCRdb goes unchecked. The CDR3 has 14 residues. CDR1 is WSHSY, CDR2 SAAADI, per germline. The CDR3 region is CASSEWGVNTEAFF.

The chain recombines TRBV9 with TRBJ2-1; checking the TCRdb D call of TRBD1 is not possible without DNA. The germline V gene encodes CDR1 SGDLS and CDR2 YYNGEE. The CDR3 consists of 16 residues. This chain's CDR3 is CASSVEGPPSYNEQFF.

V usage is TRBV25-1 and J usage is TRBJ2-1; the D call of TRBD1 rests on TCRdb alone, since no DNA is present to check it. The germline CDR1 and CDR2 sequences are MGHDK and SYGVNS. The CDR3 runs 17 residues. CDR3 in amino acids: CASSPRGQRWGYNEQFF.

The chain joins TRBV15 to TRBJ2-1; absent DNA, TCRdb's TRBD2 call cannot be checked. The germline CDR1 and CDR2 sequences are LNHNV and YYDKDF (reference sequence). The CDR3 extends over 14 amino acids. The CDR3 sequence: CATSWTSGVNEQFF.

By frequency, this clonotype registers medium-sized. This chain joins TRBV20-1 and TRBJ2-1. The CDR3 length is 15 residues. Germline CDR1 DFQATT, CDR2 SNEGSKA (reference sequence). CDR3: CSARDTDNSYNEQFF.

The CDR3: CSVEDLGQGGNGYTF. The chain carries TRBV29-1 and TRBJ1-2; TCRdb returns TRBD1, unconfirmable since there is no DNA. The CDR3 is made up of 15 amino acids. The germline V gene has CDR1 SQVTM and CDR2 ANQGSEA.

CDR3 loop: CASSLPDATFNQPQHF. The V call is TRBV28, the J call TRBJ1-5. CDR3 length equals 16 residues. Germline lookup yields CDR1 MDHEN and CDR2 SYDVKM.

This chain uses TRBV29-1 with TRBJ2-2; TCRdb gives TRBD2 as the D gene, but with no DNA this cannot be confirmed. This CDR3 is 14 amino acids long. Germline V gives CDR1 SQVTM, CDR2 ANQGSEA. This CDR3 is CSVRAGPPPGELFF.

V usage is TRBV29-1 and J usage is TRBJ1-2. The CDR3 consists of 13 residues. Germline V CDR1 and CDR2: SQVTM, ANQGSEA. The chain's CDR3 is CSVLEAANYGYTF.

The V call is TRBV5-1, the J call TRBJ2-3; TCRdb names TRBD1, which stays unverified in the absence of DNA. The germline V gene encodes CDR1 SGHRS and CDR2 YFSETQ. The CDR3 is 16 residues long. The CDR3 spells CASSFTGGGSTDTQYF.

By frequency, this clonotype is medium-sized (0.01 to 0.1%). The V gene is TRBV29-1, the J gene TRBJ2-1; TCRdb selects TRBD1, and the lack of DNA leaves this call unchecked. CDR1 SQVTM and CDR2 ANQGSEA come from the germline V gene. There are 14 residues in the CDR3. The CDR3 protein is CSVGAGGRDNEQFF.

The chain joins TRBV15 to TRBJ2-2; the TCRdb call, TRBD2, lacks DNA for checking. The germline gives CDR1 LNHNV, CDR2 YYDKDF (reference sequence). The CDR3 covers 14 residues. The CDR3 here is CASKLRGNAGELFF.

The V and J genes are TRBV6-5 and TRBJ2-7; TCRdb outputs TRBD1, but without DNA this stays unchecked. CDR3 length: 13 amino acids. The germline gives CDR1 MNHEY, CDR2 SVGAGI. The CDR3 protein is CASRPGQAYEQYF.

The chain combines TRBV29-1 with TRBJ2-5. Germline V gives CDR1 SQVTM, CDR2 ANQGSEA. The CDR3 contains 14 residues. CDR3 residues: CSVEGLKVMETQYF.

According to its frequency, this clonotype is medium-sized. The chain carries TRBV9 and TRBJ2-1. This CDR3 contains 15 residues. Germline assignment: CDR1 SGDLS and CDR2 YYNGEE. CDR3 in amino acids: CASSVDQSSYNEQFF.

The chain couples TRBV15 to TRBJ2-1; TCRdb designates TRBD2, a call that cannot be tested without DNA. CDR1 is LNHNV and CDR2 is YYDKDF in the germline V gene (reference sequence). The CDR3 runs to 16 residues. CDR3 amino acids: CATSRDTSGSYNEQFF.